Shown below are 13 T cell receptor beta chains from a single sample sequenced in a study of T cells in Graves' hyperthyroidism and ophthalmopathy. Amplified TCR beta CDR3 regions derived from RNA transcripts. The HTBI primer set served for first-round RT-PCR of the TCR CDR3. MiXCR was run by TCRdb on the multiplex PCR reads, yielding one entry per CDR3 protein. The sample includes about 52,000 distinct CDR3 sequences, less than 60% seen only once; the top ten take roughly 9.7%. The source material was blood. Source of these receptors: a woman between 50 and 59 years old with Graves' ophthalmopathy.

This sequence joins TRBV12-3 or TRBV12-4 and TRBJ2-5; 9 bases agree with TRBD2. The J segment lost 5 bases and the V segment lost 6 bases, leaving 4 bases of the junction unmatched. This CDR3 is 13 amino acids long. The CDR3 protein is CASRSSGMETQYF. CDR3 DNA sequence: TGTGCCAGCAGGTCTAGCGGGATGGAGACCCAGTACTTC.

This clonotype was detected many times. J is TRBJ1-6 and V is TRBV11-2; D is uncertain. Per the germline V gene, CDR1 is SGHAT and CDR2 is FQNNGV. The CDR3 is 13 residues long. V shed 1 base and J shed 7 bases, with 5 bases lying between them. CDR3 in DNA: TGTGCCAGCAGCTTAGTTGTGAATTCACCCCTCCACTTT. Residues: CASSLVVNSPLHF.

With regard to this clonotype: Compared with germline, one end of the junction differs, possibly owing to a read error. This chain uses TRBV7-6 with TRBJ2-7; D unclear. The CDR3 is made up of 14 amino acids. CDR1 and CDR2 from the germline V gene are SGHVS and FNYEAQ. DNA of the CDR3: TGTGCCAGCAACTTAAAACAAAACGCCTACGAGCAGTACTTC. Its protein is CASNLKQNAYEQYF. The full variable domain, rest sourced from reference TRBV7-6 and TRBJ2-7, is GAGVSQSPRYKVTKRGQDVALRCDPISGHVSLYWYRQALGQGPEFLTYFNYEAQQDKSGLPNDRFSAERPEGSISTLTIQRTEQRDSAMYRCASNLKQNAYEQYFGPGTRLTVT.

V is TRBV11-2 and J is TRBJ2-7, with D possibly being TRBD2 (5 bases). The CDR3 runs 14 residues. The ends were cut back, 3 bases at V and 12 bases at J, with 21 bases in the middle. Germline V gene lookup returns CDR1 SGHAT and CDR2 FQNNGV. DNA of the CDR3: TGTGCCAGCAGCTTGGAAGTGGGAGTCCCGCTCAGGTACTTC. This encodes CASSLEVGVPLRYF.

This clonotype is labeled medium-sized. V gene TRBV29-1 combines with J gene TRBJ2-3, with 9 positions matching TRBD1. CDR1 is SQVTM and CDR2 is ANQGSEA in the germline V gene. With 3 bases clipped from V and 1 base from J, the junction kept 2 bases outside the gene matches. CDR3 length: 14 residues. CDR3 region: CSVERDRGTDTQYF. The CDR3 DNA follows: TGCAGCGTTGAGAGGGACAGGGGCACAGATACGCAGTATTTT.

Points on this clonotype: Mismatch with germline at one junction end may stem from a read error. This CDR3 reads CGAQSETNTEAFF. DNA for the CDR3: TGCGGCGCCCAATCGGAGACGAACACGGAAGCTTTCTTT. The chain has TRBV29-1 and TRBJ1-1; D unresolved. CDR1 SQVTM and CDR2 ANQGSEA come from the germline V gene. There are 13 residues in the CDR3.

Worth noting for this clonotype: Since no conserved phenylalanine or tryptophan closes the CDR3, a read error is the likely cause. The genes are TRBV10-3 and TRBJ2-7, with 7 bases identical to TRBD1. CDR3 length: 13 amino acids. Germline V lookup: CDR1 ENHRY, CDR2 SYGVKD. CDR3 bases: TGTGCCATCAGCCGGGACAGCCCCTACGGGCAGTACCTC. Translation: CAISRDSPYGQYL.

Ten or more counts support this clonotype. This chain joins TRBV9 and TRBJ2-1; possibly TRBD2 for D (6 bases). The V end was cut by 3 bases, the J end by 4 bases, with 23 bases between. Per the germline V gene, CDR1 is SGDLS and CDR2 is YYNGEE. The CDR3 spans 18 residues. The CDR3 spells CASSGNPEGLASYNEQFF. As DNA, the CDR3 is TGTGCCAGCAGCGGCAATCCGGAAGGGCTAGCGTCGTACAATGAGCAGTTCTTC.

This clonotype was counted many times. This chain joins TRBV4-1 and TRBJ2-1, with 10 bases lining up with TRBD1. V shed 4 bases and J 5 bases; nucleotides not matched to a gene: 5. Germline V CDR1 and CDR2: MGHRA, YSYEKL. The CDR3 covers 15 residues. This chain's CDR3 is CASSLGGTGDNEQFF. Here the CDR3 DNA reads TGCGCCAGCAGCCTAGGAGGGACAGGGGACAATGAGCAGTTCTTC.

This clonotype has ten or more counts. The V gene is TRBV20-1, the J gene TRBJ2-1, with 9 bases that match TRBD2. The CDR3 consists of 16 residues. V shed 1 base and J 3 bases; nucleotides not matched to a gene: 7. Per the germline V gene, CDR1 is DFQATT and CDR2 is SNEGSKA (reference sequence). CDR3 amino acids: CSARALGLALYNEQFF. CDR3 nucleotides: TGCAGTGCTAGAGCCCTGGGACTAGCACTCTACAATGAGCAGTTCTTC.

This clonotype was observed a handful of times. The V and J genes are TRBV24-1 and TRBJ2-1; TRBD2 agrees at 11 bases. Looked up from germline, CDR1 is KGHDR and CDR2 is SFDVKD. V trimming: 5 bases; J trimming: 7 bases; junction bases outside the gene matches: 0. The CDR3 length is 13 residues. The CDR3: CATSVAGGNEQFF. DNA of the CDR3: TGTGCCACCAGTGTAGCGGGAGGGAATGAGCAGTTCTTC.

This chain links TRBV19 with TRBJ2-2, with 9 nucleotides matching TRBD1. V dropped 5 bases and J dropped 3; count of bases not matched to a gene: 7. CDR1 is LNHDA and CDR2 is SQIVND in the germline V gene (reference sequence). The CDR3 totals 16 residues. The CDR3 DNA sequence: TGTGCCAGTAGTGTTCCGGGACAGGGCGACACCGGGGAGCTGTTTTTT. It specifies CASSVPGQGDTGELFF.

The chain is built from TRBV6-4 and TRBJ2-7; 11 bases agree with TRBD2. The germline gives CDR1 MRHNA, CDR2 SNTAGT. The CDR3 has 15 amino acids. Trimming removed 0 bases from V and 5 bases from J; junction bases left unmatched: 3. The CDR3 loop reads CASSDSTSGDDEQYF. The CDR3 region has the DNA TGTGCCAGCAGTGACTCGACTAGCGGGGACGACGAGCAGTACTTC.